This T cell receptor (beta chain) was retrieved from a study of T cells after posttransplantation cyclophosphamide. A remark on this clone: Its antigen is as yet unknown.

CDR3 length equals 14 residues. Germline trimming cut 3 bases from V and 4 bases from J; bases unmatched to any gene: 4. Germline V lookup: CDR1 MNHNS, CDR2 SASEGT. General study points: Donor CD8+ memory clones often dominated recipient blood repertoires at later times. TRB clonality was highly associated with recipient CMV seropositivity and reactivation.

Produced via immunoSEQ multiplex PCR; TCRdb's table is partial and in-frame only. The sample yields some 13,000 clones, over 75% seen once. The material sequenced was memory CD4+ T cells sorted from PBMCs. The sequence was obtained from a man aged 50 to 59 in good health, CMV-negative, and a related stem cell transplant donor. The chain is built from TRBV6-1 and TRBJ2-7, with TRBD1 identical over 9 bases. The CDR3 DNA is TGTGCCAGCAGTGAGGGGACAGGGTGGTACGAGCAGTACTTC. Translation: CASSEGTGWYEQYF.